This T cell receptor beta chain is drawn from a study of cytomegalovirus exposure and HLA in healthy donors. Study-wide context: Approximately 81% of 398 genotyped donors fell in the Caucasian-associated ancestry cluster. Study outcomes and limitations: There were some V segments, including TRBV6-2 and TRBV6-3, excluded as indistinguishable. The study assumed roughly uniform donor sequencing depth for presence/absence analyses. TCR beta sequences reportedly predicted most subjects' HLA-A and HLA-B alleles accurately.

Of note for this clone: Its antigen is still unknown.

The CDR3 loop spans 14 amino acids. CDR1 is SGHRS and CDR2 is YFSETQ in the germline V gene. Trimming shortened V by 1 base and J by 6 bases, and 13 bases separated the two germline ends. PCR was performed using 60 Vbeta and 13 Jbeta primers. Profiled with immunoSEQ multiplex PCR; TCRdb holds only in-frame clones, not every one. The data hold about 250,000 clones, with roughly 70% observed a single time. This TCR derives from a female donor in good health and CMV-seronegative. Specimen: PBMCs. This chain uses TRBV5-1 with TRBJ1-1; D perhaps matches TRBD1 (6 bases). The CDR3 spells CASSLKGEGPEAFF. DNA for the CDR3: TGCGCCAGCAGCTTGAAGGGGGAGGGGCCTGAAGCTTTCTTT.